These 7 T cell receptor beta chains were all obtained from the same sample, sequenced in a study of T-cell memory formation after mild COVID-19. TCRdb processed the 5' RACE reads anew with MiXCR; each CDR3 protein has one entry. Among 150,000 or so distinct CDR3 sequences listed, 13% to 15% were seen once. The specimen sequenced was PBMCs or a T cell subset sorted from them (not recorded which). These receptor sequences come from an adult woman who had mild COVID-19 (a few samples of this study predate the infection). Cell type and time point are not known.

This clonotype was counted a few times. The rearrangement uses TRBV24-1 and TRBJ2-2; D is unclear. The CDR3 contains 12 residues. The V end was cut by 7 bases, the J end by 6 bases, with 8 bases between. The V gene's germline CDR1 is KGHDR and CDR2 SFDVKD. In nucleotides, the CDR3 is TGTGCCACCAGAACGTCATCCGGGGAGCTGTTTTTT. It is translated as CATRTSSGELFF.

The V gene is TRBV20-1, the J gene TRBJ1-1; no firm D call. Trimming left V 3 bases short and J 6 bases short, with 11 bases between. Germline V lookup: CDR1 DFQATT, CDR2 SNEGSKA (reference sequence). The CDR3 has 12 amino acids. CDR3 nucleotide sequence: TGCAGTGCTAGTCGGACCGTTTCTGAAGCTTTCTTT. Its translation is CSASRTVSEAFF.

The chain has TRBV15 and TRBJ2-1; 7 bases map to TRBD2. In germline, CDR1 is LNHNV, CDR2 YYDKDF (reference sequence). This CDR3 is built from 16 residues. V lost 5 bases to trimming and J lost 0 bases; unmatched junction nucleotides: 7. The CDR3: CATSVERGSSYNEQFF. CDR3 nucleotide sequence: TGTGCCACCAGCGTTGAGCGGGGAAGCTCCTACAATGAGCAGTTCTTC. Drawing the rest from reference TRBV15 and TRBJ2-1, the complete variable domain is DAMVIQNPRYQVTQFGKPVTLSCSQTLNHNVMYWYQQKSSQAPKLLFHYYDKDFNNEADTPDNFQSRRPNTSFCFLDIRSPGLGDTAMYLCATSVERGSSYNEQFFGPGTRLTVL.

This chain uses TRBV13 with TRBJ1-2, with TRBD1 as a possible D gene (5 bases). Germline V lookup: CDR1 PRHDT, CDR2 FYEKMQ (reference sequence). The CDR3 totals 15 residues. V was clipped by 5 bases and J by 7 bases, with 20 bases between them. This CDR3 is CASSTRGRNLLGYTF. CDR3 nucleotide sequence: TGTGCCAGCAGCACCCGGGGACGGAACCTGCTTGGCTACACCTTC.

J is TRBJ1-5 and V is TRBV5-6; 7 bases are a match to TRBD1. The CDR3 is 15 amino acids. V gave up 3 bases and J gave up 6 bases; unmatched junction bases: 9. CDR1 SGHDT and CDR2 YYEEEE come from the germline V gene. The CDR3: CASSYTGEAGQPQHF. The DNA of the CDR3 is TGTGCCAGCAGCTATACAGGGGAAGCGGGTCAGCCCCAGCATTTT.

The CDR3: CASSLGSGGLTSYEQYF. CDR3 sequence (DNA): TGTGCCAGCAGCTTAGGGTCAGGGGGCCTTACGTCCTACGAGCAGTACTTC. The J gene is TRBJ2-7, the V gene TRBV11-2; 8 nucleotides agree with TRBD1. The CDR3 extends over 17 amino acids. V dropped 1 base and J dropped 1; count of bases not matched to a gene: 9. CDR1 is SGHAT, CDR2 FQNNGV, per germline.

V is TRBV6-1 and J is TRBJ2-5; 7 positions match TRBD1. This CDR3 region has 14 residues. After removal of 5 bases from V and 3 bases from J, the junction contained 6 bases not matched to a gene. Germline V gene data show CDR1 as MNHNS and CDR2 as SASEGT. The DNA for the CDR3 is TGTGCCAGCAGTAGAGCAGGGACAGAAGAGACCCAGTACTTC. Its translation is CASSRAGTEETQYF.